A single sample gave rise to the 23 T cell receptor beta chains below, sequenced in a study of long-term antiretroviral therapy in people with HIV. At survey level, the immunoSEQ assay was run in its v3.0 version. The repertoire was sequenced with immunoSEQ multiplex PCR; TCRdb's copy has only in-frame clones and lacks some. The repertoire holds roughly 32,000 clones, with 95% to 98% as singletons. The input for sequencing was unsorted PBMCs, taken 7.6 years after starting antiretroviral therapy. The receptors shown here come from a man aged 25 to 45 with HIV.

The V and J genes are TRBV7-3 and TRBJ2-5; perhaps D is TRBD1 or TRBD2 (5 bases each). Germline loops: CDR1 SGHTA, CDR2 FQGTGA. With 2 bases removed from V and 5 bases from J, the gap between germline ends came to 15 bases. The CDR3 contains 15 residues. The CDR3 protein is CASSLHGASRETQYF. The DNA for the CDR3 is TGTGCCAGCAGCTTACACGGGGCCTCCAGGGAGACCCAGTACTTC.

The V gene is TRBV12-5, the J gene TRBJ2-7, with D perhaps TRBD2 (7 bases). Trimming pared 6 bases from V and 0 bases from J, leaving 18 bases between. This CDR3 spans 16 amino acids. CDR1 and CDR2 from the germline V gene are LGHNT and FRNRAP. The CDR3 DNA follows: TGTGCTAGTGGGCGTGGGGGGGCCCCCCTCTCCTACGAGCAGTACTTC. It yields the protein CASGRGGAPLSYEQYF.

This chain uses TRBV7-8 with TRBJ2-6; TRBD2 matches at 13 bases. V shed 8 bases, J shed 0 bases, and the junction held 4 bases outside the gene matches. The V gene's germline CDR1 is SGHVS and CDR2 FQNEAQ. The CDR3 has 17 residues. CDR3 bases: TGTGCCAGCTGCGGACTAGCGGGAGTCTCTGGGGCCAACGTCCTGACTTTC. Encoded protein: CASCGLAGVSGANVLTF.

This sequence joins TRBV5-1 and TRBJ2-7; 8 nucleotides match TRBD2. Germline V CDR1 and CDR2: SGHRS, YFSETQ. V lost 0 bases to trimming and J lost 5 bases; unmatched junction nucleotides: 10. This CDR3 contains 16 residues. CDR3 DNA: TGCGCCAGCAGCTTGGCCCTCCAGGGGCGGGGGGACGAGCAGTACTTC. Translation: CASSLALQGRGDEQYF. The full variable domain, completed using reference TRBV5-1 and TRBJ2-7, is KAGVTQTPRYLIKTRGQQVTLSCSPISGHRSVSWYQQTPGQGLQFLFEYFSETQRNKGNFPGRFSGRQFSNSRSEMNVSTLELGDSALYLCASSLALQGRGDEQYFGPGTRLTVT.

J is TRBJ2-7 and V is TRBV29-1; possible D gene TRBD2, 5 bases. The V gene lost 4 bases and the J gene lost 0 bases, with 16 bases spanning the gap. Germline-derived CDR1 and CDR2 are SQVTM and ANQGSEA. The CDR3 length is 15 residues. As DNA, the CDR3 is TGCAGCGTTGTTCTTTACGGGGAAAGCTCCTACGAGCAGTACTTC. Translating it yields CSVVLYGESSYEQYF.

This chain joins TRBV9 and TRBJ1-2, with D tentatively TRBD1 (6 bases). Trimming pared 3 bases from V and 6 bases from J, leaving 18 bases between. This CDR3 spans 15 amino acids. CDR1 is SGDLS and CDR2 is YYNGEE in the germline V gene. CDR3 region: CASSGTGTGGNGYTF. CDR3 in DNA: TGTGCCAGCAGCGGAACCGGAACGGGGGGCAATGGCTACACCTTC.

The CDR3 nucleotides read TGTGCCGCACAACAGGGGGCGGGGAGCAATCAGCCCCAGCATTTT. It codes for CAAQQGAGSNQPQHF. This sequence joins TRBV19 and TRBJ1-5; 9 bases align to TRBD1. Germline loops: CDR1 LNHDA, CDR2 SQIVND (reference sequence). The CDR3 spans 15 residues. V was pared by 11 bases and J by 1 base, with 9 bases of the junction left unmatched.

Only one count was recorded for this clone. V usage is TRBV29-1 and J usage is TRBJ1-2; D is unresolved. Germline V gene sequence: CDR1 SQVTM, CDR2 ANQGSEA. V lost 2 bases and J lost 2, with 12 bases in between. This CDR3 spans 14 amino acids. CDR3 sequence: CSVELAGPNYGYTF. The DNA for the CDR3 is TGCAGCGTTGAATTGGCAGGCCCAAACTATGGCTACACCTTC.

The chain uses TRBV4-1 and TRBJ1-3; tentatively, D is TRBD1 (5 bases). Germline V CDR1 and CDR2: MGHRA, YSYEKL. Trimming removed 0 bases at V and 5 bases at J, with 8 bases between. This CDR3 comprises 14 residues. Here the CDR3 DNA reads TGCGCCAGCAGCCAAGAAGACAGCAGAAACACCATATATTTT. This gives the protein CASSQEDSRNTIYF.

The V gene is TRBV19, the J gene TRBJ2-3; either TRBD1 or TRBD2 may supply D (6 bases each). With 9 bases removed from V and 2 bases from J, the gap between germline ends came to 15 bases. In germline, CDR1 is LNHDA, CDR2 SQIVND (reference sequence). This CDR3 is 14 amino acids long. In DNA form, the CDR3 reads TGTGCCAGCGCGTGGGGGGCCCCCACAGATACGCAGTATTTT. Its translation: CASAWGAPTDTQYF.

This clone appeared once. J is TRBJ1-6 and V is TRBV13, with unresolved D. The ends were cut back, 0 bases at V and 7 bases at J, with 1 base in the middle. The germline V gene encodes CDR1 PRHDT and CDR2 FYEKMQ (reference sequence). The CDR3 is 12 amino acids. CDR3 region: CASSLGNSPLHF. The CDR3 coding sequence is TGTGCCAGCAGCTTAGGGAATTCACCCCTCCACTTT.

The count of this clone is one. The V and J genes are TRBV6-5 and TRBJ1-2; D gene uncertain. The CDR3 loop spans 13 amino acids. Germline-derived CDR1 and CDR2 are MNHEY and SVGAGI. With 4 bases removed from V and 6 bases from J, the gap between germline ends came to 12 bases. CDR3 residues: CASSFFLEDGYTF. The CDR3 DNA sequence: TGTGCCAGCAGTTTCTTCTTGGAGGATGGCTACACCTTC.

The chain carries TRBV6-6 and TRBJ1-2; weak D call: TRBD1 (5 bases). The CDR3 extends over 14 amino acids. V was cut by 5 bases and J by 7 bases, with 17 bases left in between. Germline CDR1 is MNHNY and CDR2 is SVGAGI (reference sequence). The CDR3 region is CASSARDVDSGYTF. In DNA, the CDR3 is TGTGCCAGCAGTGCCCGGGACGTCGACTCTGGCTACACCTTC.

The chain combines TRBV7-2 with TRBJ1-4; 8 bases map to TRBD1. The CDR3 loop spans 13 amino acids. The V and J ends lost 5 bases and 6 bases, in that order; junction bases with no gene match: 2. The germline CDR1 and CDR2 sequences are SGHTA and FQGNSA. CDR3 sequence reads: CASSPDRDEKLFF. CDR3 DNA sequence: TGTGCCAGCAGCCCGGACAGGGATGAAAAACTGTTTTTT.

The chain has TRBV13 and TRBJ2-3; 7 nucleotides agree with TRBD1. CDR1 and CDR2 (germline): PRHDT, FYEKMQ (reference sequence). CDR3 length: 15 amino acids. V was clipped by 5 bases and J by 4 bases; unmatched bases: 9. The CDR3 is CASSLPRQGSDTQYF. The CDR3 bases are TGTGCCAGCAGCCTTCCTAGACAGGGTTCAGATACGCAGTATTTT.

The CDR3 is CASSLPTSGNQPQHF. The CDR3 DNA follows: TGTGCCAGTAGTCTACCGACATCGGGCAATCAGCCCCAGCATTTT. The rearrangement links TRBV19 to TRBJ1-5, with unresolved D. CDR1 is LNHDA, CDR2 SQIVND, per germline (reference sequence). The CDR3 covers 15 residues. The V gene lost 5 bases and the J gene lost 2 bases, with 13 bases spanning the gap. Drawing the rest from reference TRBV19 and TRBJ1-5, the complete variable domain is DGGITQSPKYLFRKEGQNVTLSCEQNLNHDAMYWYRQDPGQGLRLIYYSQIVNDFQKGDIAEGYSVSREKKESFPLTVTSAQKNPTAFYLCASSLPTSGNQPQHFGDGTRLSIL.

This chain connects TRBV7-9 to TRBJ1-1, with 7 positions matching TRBD1. V was pared by 3 bases and J by 10 bases, with 11 bases of the junction left unmatched. This CDR3 spans 14 amino acids. CDR1 SEHNR and CDR2 FQNEAQ come from the germline V gene (reference sequence). The CDR3 sequence is CASSFDGTASGAFF. The DNA for the CDR3 is TGTGCCAGCAGCTTCGACGGGACAGCCTCCGGAGCTTTCTTT.

The chain recombines TRBV6-1 with TRBJ2-7; a weak D match, TRBD1 (7 bases). Germline CDR1 MNHNS, CDR2 SASEGT. Trimming pared 2 bases from V and 6 bases from J, leaving 17 bases between. CDR3 length: 15 residues. The CDR3, as DNA: TGTGCCAGCAGTGAATACCGGGGGACAGATGGCGAGCAGTACTTC. Protein: CASSEYRGTDGEQYF.

The gene calls are TRBV19 and TRBJ1-5; maybe TRBD1 (5 bases). V was cut by 2 bases and J by 5 bases, with 13 bases left in between. The CDR3 has 15 amino acids. Germline CDR1 is LNHDA and CDR2 is SQIVND (reference sequence). Here the CDR3 reads CASSIRGWGDQPQHF. In DNA, the CDR3 is TGTGCCAGTAGTATACGTGGGTGGGGGGATCAGCCCCAGCATTTT.

The V call is TRBV14, the J call TRBJ2-3; no clear D gene. Germline CDR1 SGHDN, CDR2 FVKESK. Trimming pared 4 bases from V and 1 base from J, leaving 12 bases between. This CDR3 is 15 amino acids long. The CDR3 DNA is TGTGCCAGCAGCCTCCTAAAGGTTGGCACAGATACGCAGTATTTT. Protein sequence: CASSLLKVGTDTQYF.

V usage is TRBV29-1 and J usage is TRBJ2-2; tentative D call: TRBD2 (6 bases). The CDR3 covers 15 residues. From germline, CDR1 is SQVTM and CDR2 ANQGSEA. Trimming pared 7 bases from V and 6 bases from J, leaving 21 bases between. Written as DNA, the CDR3 is TGCAGCGCCACACTCGGTGTACTAGCCGCCGGGGAGCTGTTTTTT. Protein product: CSATLGVLAAGELFF.

With regard to this clone: Compared with germline, one end of the junction differs, possibly owing to a read error. The chain carries TRBV7-7 and TRBJ1-5; D gene uncertain. The CDR3 runs 12 residues. Germline V gene data show CDR1 as SSHAT and CDR2 as FNYEAQ (reference sequence). This chain's CDR3 is CASSSDNQPQHF. In DNA form, the CDR3 reads TGTGCTAGCAGTTCAGACAATCAGCCCCAGCATTTT.

The chain carries TRBV4-3 and TRBJ2-1; D perhaps matches TRBD2 (5 bases). V was clipped by 1 base and J by 7 bases, with 11 bases between them. CDR1 is LGHNA, CDR2 YSLEER, per germline. The CDR3 spans 14 residues. Written as DNA, the CDR3 is TGCGCCAGCAGCCAAGTTAACGGGGTGAATGAGCAGTTCTTC. This codes for CASSQVNGVNEQFF.